A single sample gave rise to the 25 T cell receptor beta chains below, sequenced in a study of blood T cells in healthy people across ages. The second PCR ran roughly 7 to 12 cycles with a sample-barcoded 5' primer and J-beta primers. Each CDR3 protein gets one entry after TCRdb re-called the 5' RACE reads with MiXCR. The table lists about 1.5 million distinct CDR3 sequences, around 39% of them singletons, with 7.9% in the top ten. The sample consisted of blood. The receptors stem from a woman between 18 and 29 years old in good health.

The chain recombines TRBV7-9 with TRBJ2-3; D is possibly TRBD2 (6 bases). The CDR3 extends over 15 amino acids. Between the trimmed V and J ends, which lost 5 bases and 3 bases, there was a span of 15 bases. The germline gives CDR1 SEHNR, CDR2 FQNEAQ (reference sequence). The CDR3 spells CASSPYSGGTDTQYF. The CDR3 DNA follows: TGTGCCAGCAGCCCCTACAGTGGGGGGACAGATACGCAGTATTTT.

With regard to this clonotype: The junction departs from the called germline gene at one end, perhaps through a read error. V and J are TRBV9 and TRBJ2-3, with D possibly called TRBD1 or TRBD2 (7 bases each). The CDR3 covers 16 residues. Per germline, CDR1 SGDLS and CDR2 YYNGEE. CDR3 sequence: CTSSLRQGGSADTQYF. The CDR3 bases are TGTACCAGCAGCCTCCGACAGGGAGGGAGCGCAGATACGCAGTATTTT.

This clonotype was found a few times. The CDR3 DNA sequence: TGTGCCATCATGAAGACAGGAACCTACGAGCAGTACTTC. Protein: CAIMKTGTYEQYF. The V and J genes are TRBV10-3 and TRBJ2-5; the D gene is possibly TRBD1 (6 bases). The end of the DNA is better explained by TRBJ2-7, so the J call may be wrong. The CDR3 has 13 residues. The germline gives CDR1 ENHRY, CDR2 SYGVKD.

This sequence joins TRBV9 and TRBJ2-7; 8 bases align to TRBD1. The CDR3 spans 14 residues. J lost 5 bases, V lost 4 bases, and 8 bases had no gene match. Germline loops: CDR1 SGDLS, CDR2 YYNGEE. The CDR3 here is CASSSDRGRDEQYF. CDR3 nucleotides: TGTGCCAGCAGCTCAGACAGGGGCCGAGACGAGCAGTACTTC.

V and J are TRBV7-9 and TRBJ2-1, with TRBD2 identical over 7 bases. V trimming: 5 bases; J trimming: 3 bases; junction bases outside the gene matches: 7. Germline lookup yields CDR1 SEHNR and CDR2 FQNEAQ (reference sequence). This CDR3 is built from 15 residues. In DNA, the CDR3 is TGTGCCAGCAGCCGTACCGGGACTATCTACAATGAGCAGTTCTTC. It translates to CASSRTGTIYNEQFF.

The V call is TRBV6-5, the J call TRBJ2-5; 7 bases map to TRBD1. This CDR3 region has 17 residues. Germline CDR1 and CDR2: MNHEY and SVGAGI. The ends lost 2 bases at V and 4 bases at J; junction bases unmatched: 13. The DNA for the CDR3 is TGTGCCAGCAGTTACACCACGACAGGGTCCAGGCGAGAGACCCAGTACTTC. This gives the protein CASSYTTTGSRRETQYF.

This clonotype was observed once. Germline and junction disagree at one end, which may indicate a read error. The chain employs TRBV12-3 or TRBV12-4 and TRBJ2-6; maybe TRBD2 (5 bases). CDR3 length: 17 residues. This chain's CDR3 is CVSSGPGTNSGANVLTF. CDR3 sequence (DNA): TGTGTCAGCAGCGGCCCGGGCACTAACTCTGGGGCCAACGTCCTGACTTTC.

This clonotype was detected ten times or more. The CDR3 sequence: CASSPNPDGANTDTQYF. In nucleotides, the CDR3 is TGTGCCAGCAGCCCTAACCCCGACGGGGCCAACACAGATACGCAGTATTTT. The chain has TRBV4-2 and TRBJ2-3; the D call may be TRBD1 or TRBD2 (5 bases each). Per the germline V gene, CDR1 is LGHNA and CDR2 is YNFKEQ. The CDR3 has 17 residues. V lost 4 bases, J lost 2 bases, and 19 bases lay in between.

The sample holds a few counts of this clonotype. V usage is TRBV20-1 and J usage is TRBJ2-1; 10 bases fit TRBD2. CDR1 and CDR2 from the germline V gene are DFQATT and SNEGSKA (reference sequence). Trimming took 6 bases from V and 9 from J; bases not matched to a gene: 8. The CDR3 contains 13 residues. The CDR3 reads CSAEREGRGEQFF. The CDR3 DNA reads as TGCAGTGCAGAGCGGGAGGGCCGGGGTGAGCAGTTCTTC.

The chain combines TRBV2 with TRBJ1-5; D call uncertain. The CDR3 totals 15 residues. V lost 0 bases, J lost 1 base, and 7 bases lay in between. Germline V gene sequence: CDR1 SNHLY, CDR2 FYNNEI. CDR3 sequence (DNA): TGTGCCAGCAGTGAAGCCGCCAACAGCAATCAGCCCCAGCATTTT. Translated: CASSEAANSNQPQHF.

The sample holds a few counts of this clonotype. This chain uses TRBV11-2 with TRBJ2-5, with TRBD2 matching 11 bases. Looked up from germline, CDR1 is SGHAT and CDR2 is FQNNGV. Trimming removed 5 bases from V and 3 bases from J; junction bases left unmatched: 14. The CDR3 has 18 residues. This CDR3 is CASSTNSGLAGLKETQYF. CDR3 DNA: TGTGCCAGCAGCACGAACAGTGGACTAGCGGGTCTGAAAGAGACCCAGTACTTC.

The rearrangement joins TRBV29-1 to TRBJ2-5; D assignment may be TRBD1 or TRBD2 (5 bases each). This CDR3 is 16 amino acids long. Trimming cost V 0 bases and J 3 bases, with 17 bases left between them. The germline gives CDR1 SQVTM, CDR2 ANQGSEA. CDR3 residues: CSVEDSGPGLKETQYF. CDR3 nucleotides: TGCAGCGTTGAAGATTCTGGCCCGGGGCTGAAAGAGACCCAGTACTTC.

In this sample, this clonotype turned up a few times. J is TRBJ2-1 and V is TRBV18; 8 bases fit TRBD2. Trimming removed 3 bases from V and 7 bases from J; junction bases left unmatched: 8. The CDR3 runs to 15 residues. Per germline, CDR1 KGHSH and CDR2 LQKENI. For the CDR3, the DNA is TGTGCCAGCTCACCGAGCGGGAGTCTTTTTAATGAGCAGTTCTTC. Translation: CASSPSGSLFNEQFF.

This clonotype was seen only a few times. This chain links TRBV29-1 with TRBJ2-4; D remains unclear. This CDR3 contains 14 residues. Germline V gene data show CDR1 as SQVTM and CDR2 as ANQGSEA. Trimming pared 3 bases from V and 2 bases from J, leaving 11 bases between. In DNA, the CDR3 is TGCAGCGTTGAGGCCCTAGAAACCAAAAACATTCAGTACTTC. This encodes CSVEALETKNIQYF.

This clonotype was seen just once. V usage is TRBV20-1 and J usage is TRBJ1-4, with 8 bases lining up with TRBD1. The CDR3 has 16 residues. Germline CDR1 reads DFQATT; CDR2 reads SNEGSKA (reference sequence). The junction had 10 bases not matched to a gene; V was cut back by 6 bases and J by 1 base. Written as DNA, the CDR3 is TGCAGTGCCCCGCCCTTACAGGGGGAAACTAATGAAAAACTGTTTTTT. Translation gives CSAPPLQGETNEKLFF.

This clonotype was seen more than once but under ten times. This sequence joins TRBV28 and TRBJ2-6; TRBD1 might be the D (7 bases). CDR1 and CDR2 from the germline V gene are MDHEN and SYDVKM. The CDR3 has 18 amino acids. V lost 5 bases and J lost 0, with 17 bases in between. The CDR3 nucleotides read TGTGCCAGCAGTGGAGGAGGGGGCAGTACCTCTGGGGCCAACGTCCTGACTTTC. This encodes CASSGGGGSTSGANVLTF.

Many counts were recorded for this clonotype. CDR3 DNA sequence: TGTGCCACCCAGGGTAGCGGGATAATTCTTGAGCAGTTCTTC. Encoded protein: CATQGSGIILEQFF. This chain uses TRBV10-3 with TRBJ2-1; TRBD2 matches at 8 bases. V was pared by 10 bases and J by 9 bases, with 14 bases of the junction left unmatched. Germline assignment: CDR1 ENHRY and CDR2 SYGVKD. The CDR3 contains 14 residues.

V usage is TRBV7-2 and J usage is TRBJ1-6, with TRBD1 matching 7 bases. V was pared by 1 base and J by 6 bases, with 6 bases of the junction left unmatched. The CDR3 covers 16 residues. Germline V gene sequence: CDR1 SGHTA, CDR2 FQGNSA. CDR3 amino acids: CASSLGQGPLNSPLHF. In nucleotides, the CDR3 is TGTGCCAGCAGCTTAGGACAGGGCCCCCTTAATTCACCCCTCCACTTT.

This clonotype was seen only a few times. J is TRBJ2-3 and V is TRBV5-5, with D tentatively TRBD2 (5 bases). Trimming shortened V by 6 bases and J by 7 bases, and 21 bases separated the two germline ends. The CDR3 consists of 15 residues. CDR1 is SGHKS, CDR2 YYEKEE, per germline (reference sequence). The CDR3 DNA follows: TGTGCCAGCAACCCGGCGGTTGGCGGGCGGAATACGCAGTATTTT. Its translation is CASNPAVGGRNTQYF.

This clonotype was observed once. The chain links TRBV9 to TRBJ1-1; 9 bases match TRBD1. Trimming removed 0 bases from V and 8 bases from J; junction bases left unmatched: 14. Germline CDR1 reads SGDLS; CDR2 reads YYNGEE. This CDR3 has 17 amino acids. CDR3: CASSVVGTGSLSGEAFF. The CDR3 coding sequence is TGTGCCAGCAGCGTAGTGGGGACAGGGTCTCTTTCGGGCGAAGCTTTCTTT.

This clonotype has a handful of counts. The chain is built from TRBV28 and TRBJ2-7; the match to TRBD1 covers 10 bases. Unmatched junction bases numbered 5, after V lost 4 bases and J lost 2 bases. The V gene's germline CDR1 is MDHEN and CDR2 SYDVKM. The CDR3 covers 15 residues. The CDR3 protein is CASSYGTGVTYEQYF. The CDR3 DNA sequence: TGTGCCAGCAGTTATGGGACAGGGGTAACCTACGAGCAGTACTTC.

This clonotype appeared once. The chain links TRBV5-1 to TRBJ2-2; D perhaps matches TRBD1 (5 bases). Germline values: CDR1 SGHRS, CDR2 YFSETQ. Trimming left V 5 bases short and J 6 bases short, with 17 bases between. The CDR3 runs 15 residues. In DNA form, the CDR3 reads TGCGCCAGCAGACCAGGGATTACAACAGCCGGGGAGCTGTTTTTT. As protein: CASRPGITTAGELFF.

V and J are TRBV5-1 and TRBJ2-4; 8 positions agree with TRBD2. Germline lookup yields CDR1 SGHRS and CDR2 YFSETQ. The CDR3 consists of 14 residues. V was clipped by 5 bases and J by 0 bases; unmatched bases: 1. The CDR3 bases are TGCGCCAGCAGAGCGGGAGAAGCCAAAAACATTCAGTACTTC. Amino acids: CASRAGEAKNIQYF.

The J gene is TRBJ2-1, the V gene TRBV5-5; 14 bases map to TRBD2. Trimming at V came to 4 bases and at J to 0 bases, leaving 6 bases not matched to a gene. This CDR3 has 18 residues. Per germline, CDR1 SGHKS and CDR2 YYEKEE (reference sequence). Here the CDR3 reads CASSAWTSGRPSYNEQFF. CDR3 coding DNA: TGTGCCAGCAGCGCCTGGACTAGCGGGAGGCCCTCCTACAATGAGCAGTTCTTC.

The chain carries TRBV2 and TRBJ1-1; D might be TRBD1 (5 bases). There are 14 residues in the CDR3. CDR1 SNHLY and CDR2 FYNNEI come from the germline V gene. V was clipped by 8 bases and J by 4 bases, with 17 bases between them. In nucleotides, the CDR3 is TGTGCCAGCGGGGGATGGGGCGCAGGCACTGAAGCTTTCTTT. Translating it yields CASGGWGAGTEAFF.